The 23 T cell receptor beta chains in this list originate from one sample, sequenced in a study of blood T cell repertoires in COVID-19. Method: immunoSEQ multiplex PCR; TCRdb's copy keeps in-frame clones and lacks some. The sample lists 80,000 to 85,000 clones, less than 85% seen once, with about an eighth in the top ten. The sequenced sample consisted of peripheral blood. These receptors were taken from a human donor in a cohort sampled during active COVID-19.

The chain uses TRBV18 and TRBJ1-4; D gene ambiguous. With 1 base removed from V and 0 bases from J, the gap between germline ends came to 9 bases. Looked up from germline, CDR1 is KGHSH and CDR2 is LQKENI. The CDR3 has 16 amino acids. CDR3 amino acids: CASSPLDSATNEKLFF. The DNA for the CDR3 is TGTGCCAGCTCACCACTGGACTCAGCAACTAATGAAAAACTGTTTTTT.

J is TRBJ1-4 and V is TRBV6-1; D gene unclear. The CDR3 consists of 13 residues. Trimming removed 2 bases at V and 14 bases at J, with 15 bases between. CDR1 is MNHNS and CDR2 is SASEGT in the germline V gene. The CDR3, as DNA: TGTGCCAGCAGTGAACTATTTGAGGGAGGGCTGTTTTTT. Translated: CASSELFEGGLFF.

The V and J genes are TRBV19 and TRBJ2-2; tentatively, D is TRBD1 (6 bases). CDR1 is LNHDA and CDR2 is SQIVND in the germline V gene (reference sequence). Trimming removed 7 bases from V and 1 base from J, with 10 bases in between. This CDR3 comprises 14 residues. The CDR3 protein is CASTWGQNTGELFF. Here the CDR3 DNA reads TGTGCCAGTACCTGGGGACAGAACACCGGGGAGCTGTTTTTT.

The J gene is TRBJ2-5, the V gene TRBV3-1 (or the pseudogene TRBV3-2), with 8 positions matching TRBD2. This CDR3 is built from 18 residues. Looked up from germline, CDR1 is LGHDT and CDR2 is YNNKEL (reference sequence). V lost 0 bases and J lost 0; bases outside the gene matches: 9. The CDR3 reads CASSQDVRLAGHQETQYF. The CDR3 region has the DNA TGTGCCAGCAGCCAAGATGTCCGGCTAGCGGGCCACCAAGAGACCCAGTACTTC.

The rearrangement uses TRBV18 and TRBJ1-4; D ambiguous. The ends were cut back, 6 bases at V and 5 bases at J, with 16 bases in the middle. Germline V gene lookup returns CDR1 KGHSH and CDR2 LQKENI. CDR3 length equals 15 residues. The CDR3 sequence: CASSRHRRENEKLFF. The CDR3 nucleotides are TGTGCCAGCTCCCGGCACCGACGGGAAAATGAAAAACTGTTTTTT.

This rearrangement joins TRBV14 to TRBJ1-5; a weak D match, TRBD1 (6 bases). Trimming shortened V by 2 bases and J by 3 bases, and 20 bases separated the two germline ends. Germline loops: CDR1 SGHDN, CDR2 FVKESK. This CDR3 has 18 amino acids. The CDR3, as DNA: TGTGCCAGCAGCCAAATAGGGGGGGAACTTCGTTACAATCAGCCCCAGCATTTT. It is translated as CASSQIGGELRYNQPQHF.

This clone was found once. J is TRBJ2-3 and V is TRBV5-1; TRBD2 matches 10 bases. Germline V gene lookup returns CDR1 SGHRS and CDR2 YFSETQ. With 6 bases clipped from V and 1 base from J, the junction kept 5 bases outside the gene matches. The CDR3 runs 15 residues. The DNA for the CDR3 is TGCGCCAGCACCTTTCTAGCGGGGGGCACAGATACGCAGTATTTT. Its translation: CASTFLAGGTDTQYF.

V and J are TRBV12-3 or TRBV12-4 and TRBJ1-1; no firm D call. CDR3 length: 13 residues. Trimming cost V 7 bases and J 1 base, with 10 bases left between them. The CDR3 bases are TGTGCCAGCACCGTGGCCTGGAACACTGAAGCTTTCTTT. This encodes CASTVAWNTEAFF.

This clone was recorded a few times. This sequence joins TRBV27 and TRBJ2-7; D may be TRBD1 (5 bases). Trimming cost V 2 bases and J 6 bases, with 20 bases left between them. The CDR3 loop spans 16 amino acids. From germline, CDR1 is MNHEY and CDR2 SMNVEV (reference sequence). This CDR3 reads CASSLGTGRVRREQYF. The DNA of the CDR3 is TGTGCCAGCAGTTTAGGCACCGGCAGGGTTCGGCGCGAGCAGTACTTC.

V and J are TRBV5-1 and TRBJ1-3; D gene ambiguous. V lost 4 bases and J 0 bases, leaving 8 bases between the germline ends. The CDR3 has 14 residues. Germline CDR1 SGHRS, CDR2 YFSETQ. The CDR3 region is CASSASSSGNTIYF. In DNA, the CDR3 is TGCGCCAGCAGCGCATCGAGCTCTGGAAACACCATATATTTT.

The rearrangement uses TRBV7-8 and TRBJ2-2, with 11 bases fitting TRBD2. Germline V gene lookup returns CDR1 SGHVS and CDR2 FQNEAQ. J was trimmed by 6 bases and V by 3 bases; bases with no gene match: 12. This CDR3 has 18 residues. CDR3 sequence (DNA): TGTGCCAGCAGCTTCCCGTTCCTTAGCGGGGGGGACGCCGGGGAGCTGTTTTTT. Protein sequence: CASSFPFLSGGDAGELFF. Together with reference TRBV7-8 and TRBJ2-2, the CDR3 gives the full variable domain: GAGVSQSPRYKVAKRGQDVALRCDPISGHVSLFWYQQALGQGPEFLTYFQNEAQLDKSGLPSDRFFAERPEGSVSTLKIQRTQQEDSAVYLCASSFPFLSGGDAGELFFGEGSRLTVL.

The chain links TRBV25-1 to TRBJ1-2, with a tentative D call TRBD1 (5 bases). The V and J ends lost 6 bases and 4 bases respectively, with 12 bases between them. The CDR3 length is 13 residues. CDR1 MGHDK and CDR2 SYGVNS come from the germline V gene. The CDR3 protein is CASRDPRAYGYTF. CDR3 nucleotides: TGTGCCAGCAGGGACCCCAGGGCCTATGGCTACACCTTC.

The chain joins TRBV3-1 (or the pseudogene TRBV3-2) to TRBJ2-6, with a possible D match to TRBD2 (5 bases). V was cut by 0 bases and J by 0 bases, with 12 bases left in between. From germline, CDR1 is LGHDT and CDR2 YNNKEL (reference sequence). The CDR3 totals 18 residues. CDR3 nucleotides: TGTGCCAGCAGCCAAGATCCCAGCGGTCACTCTGGGGCCAACGTCCTGACTTTC. Its protein is CASSQDPSGHSGANVLTF.

The chain carries TRBV7-8 and TRBJ1-1; D ambiguous. Germline V gives CDR1 SGHVS, CDR2 FQNEAQ. The CDR3 extends over 12 amino acids. The V end lost 2 bases, the J end lost 11 bases, and 12 bases lay between the germline ends. CDR3: CASSLFGGKAFF. CDR3 DNA: TGTGCCAGCAGCTTATTCGGAGGGAAGGCTTTCTTT.

The V gene is TRBV5-1, the J gene TRBJ2-3; TRBD2 aligns across 7 bases. V shed 4 bases, J shed 0 bases, and the junction held 5 bases outside the gene matches. CDR1 and CDR2 (germline): SGHRS, YFSETQ. CDR3 size: 15 residues. The chain's CDR3 is CASSPGGSSTDTQYF. For the CDR3, the DNA is TGCGCCAGCAGCCCCGGGGGGTCTAGCACAGATACGCAGTATTTT.

The V call is TRBV7-8, the J call TRBJ2-1, with 10 bases matching TRBD2. Per the germline V gene, CDR1 is SGHVS and CDR2 is FQNEAQ. Germline trimming cut 5 bases from V and 3 bases from J; bases unmatched to any gene: 4. The CDR3 has 15 residues. CDR3 amino acids: CASSELAGSYNEQFF. CDR3 coding DNA: TGTGCCAGCAGCGAACTAGCGGGGAGCTACAATGAGCAGTTCTTC. Full variable domain (remainder filled in from reference TRBV7-8 and TRBJ2-1): GAGVSQSPRYKVAKRGQDVALRCDPISGHVSLFWYQQALGQGPEFLTYFQNEAQLDKSGLPSDRFFAERPEGSVSTLKIQRTQQEDSAVYLCASSELAGSYNEQFFGPGTRLTVL.

This sequence joins TRBV24-1 and TRBJ2-3; 8 bases align to TRBD1. This CDR3 contains 16 residues. CDR1 is KGHDR, CDR2 SFDVKD, per germline. The V gene end was trimmed by 5 bases and the J gene end by 3 bases; junction bases not matched to a gene: 9. CDR3 in amino acids: CATSAPGTGLTDTQYF. As DNA, the CDR3 is TGTGCCACCAGTGCCCCCGGGACAGGTCTAACAGATACGCAGTATTTT.

This chain connects TRBV3-1 (or the pseudogene TRBV3-2) to TRBJ2-3; 8 bases are a match to TRBD2. The CDR3 runs 13 residues. Germline CDR1 is LGHDT and CDR2 is YNNKEL (reference sequence). V shed 8 bases, J shed 3 bases, and the junction held 4 bases outside the gene matches. The CDR3: CASRRGGTDTQYF. DNA for the CDR3: TGTGCCAGCCGCCGGGGGGGGACAGATACGCAGTATTTT.

V is TRBV6-2 or TRBV6-3 and J is TRBJ1-6; D perhaps matches TRBD1 (6 bases). V lost 4 bases and J 3 bases, leaving 10 bases between the germline ends. In germline, CDR1 is MNHEY, CDR2 SVGEGT. The CDR3 sequence is 15 residues long. The CDR3 here is CASSSPTGYNSPLHF. The CDR3 nucleotides read TGTGCCAGCAGTTCTCCGACAGGCTATAATTCACCCCTCCACTTT.

The V gene is TRBV6-6, the J gene TRBJ1-1; the D is unclear. The germline CDR1 and CDR2 sequences are MNHNY and SVGAGI (reference sequence). Trimming removed 8 bases at V and 7 bases at J, with 8 bases between. This CDR3 has 10 residues. The CDR3 is CASSGFEAFF. CDR3 bases: TGTGCCAGCTCGGGGTTTGAAGCTTTCTTT.

The gene calls are TRBV9 and TRBJ1-4; 9 bases agree with TRBD1. CDR1 is SGDLS and CDR2 is YYNGEE in the germline V gene. The CDR3 has 16 amino acids. With 1 base clipped from V and 7 bases from J, the junction kept 8 bases outside the gene matches. In nucleotides, the CDR3 is TGTGCCAGCAGCGTAAACCCCCGGGACAGGGTTGAAAAACTGTTTTTT. It yields the protein CASSVNPRDRVEKLFF.

The chain recombines TRBV19 with TRBJ2-3, with TRBD2 matching over 10 bases. The CDR3 spans 15 residues. Germline trimming cut 3 bases from V and 6 bases from J; bases unmatched to any gene: 6. In germline, CDR1 is LNHDA, CDR2 SQIVND (reference sequence). The CDR3 nucleotides read TGTGCCAGTAGTATCAGAGCGGGGGGGCTTGATACGCAGTATTTT. This translates into CASSIRAGGLDTQYF.

In the case of this clone: Its ends do not fully match the called genes, so a read error is possible. The chain is built from TRBV14 and TRBJ1-1; unclear D gene. Germline V CDR1 and CDR2: SGHDN, FVKESK. The CDR3 loop spans 13 amino acids. The CDR3 sequence: CASSKEPDTEAFF. The CDR3 DNA reads TGTGCCAGCAGCAAAGAACCAGACACTGAAGCTTTCTTT.